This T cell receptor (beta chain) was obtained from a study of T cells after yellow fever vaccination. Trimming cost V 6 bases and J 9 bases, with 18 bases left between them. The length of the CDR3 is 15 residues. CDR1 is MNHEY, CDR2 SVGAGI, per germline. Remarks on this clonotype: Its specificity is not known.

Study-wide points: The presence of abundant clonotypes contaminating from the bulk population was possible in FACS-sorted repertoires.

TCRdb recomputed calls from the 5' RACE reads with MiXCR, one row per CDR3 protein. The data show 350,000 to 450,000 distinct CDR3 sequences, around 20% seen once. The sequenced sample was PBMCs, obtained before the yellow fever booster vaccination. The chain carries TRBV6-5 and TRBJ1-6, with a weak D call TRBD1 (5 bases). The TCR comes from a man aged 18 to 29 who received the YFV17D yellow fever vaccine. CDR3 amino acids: CASSFRAPGGSPLHF. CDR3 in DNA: TGTGCCAGCAGCTTCCGGGCGCCGGGGGGTTCACCCCTCCACTTT.